Below, 30 T cell receptor beta chains from the same sample are listed, as sequenced in a study of OX40 agonist ivuxolimab in advanced cancers. The data were produced by immunoSEQ multiplex PCR, yet TCRdb's version contains in-frame clones alone and is incomplete. The table lists about 62,000 clones, roughly 80% of them singletons, with 5.5% to 6% in the top ten. The sequenced sample was CD4+ or CD8+ T cells sorted from blood, obtained in a trial of the OX40 agonist ivuxolimab. Receptors originate from an adult with an advanced solid tumor such as melanoma, head and neck, liver or kidney cancer.

The chain has TRBV7-8 and TRBJ1-1, with unresolved D. The germline V gene encodes CDR1 SGHVS and CDR2 FQNEAQ. CDR3 length equals 15 residues. V was shortened by 3 bases and J by 2 bases, with 13 bases between the two germline ends. The CDR3 sequence: CASSLVPRRNTEAFF. The CDR3 coding sequence is TGTGCCAGCAGCTTGGTACCCCGGCGAAACACTGAAGCTTTCTTT.

The rearrangement joins TRBV25-1 to TRBJ2-3, with 12 positions matching TRBD2. CDR3 size: 18 residues. J was trimmed by 4 bases and V by 5 bases; bases with no gene match: 13. The V gene's germline CDR1 is MGHDK and CDR2 SYGVNS. The CDR3 coding sequence is TGTGCCAGCAGTCGCCGTCCGGGACTAGCGGGCCCGGCAGATACGCAGTATTTT. Amino acid sequence: CASSRRPGLAGPADTQYF.

This sequence joins TRBV11-3 and TRBJ2-7, with D tentatively TRBD1 (6 bases). The V and J ends lost 3 bases and 2 bases respectively, with 14 bases between them. Germline assignment: CDR1 SGHNT and CDR2 YENEEA. There are 15 residues in the CDR3. The CDR3 coding sequence is TGTGCCAGCAGCTTGGGGGCCAGGGGAACCTACGAGCAGTACTTC. This gives the protein CASSLGARGTYEQYF.

This clone was seen once. The rearrangement joins TRBV7-3 to TRBJ2-7; D gene ambiguous. V dropped 0 bases and J dropped 3 bases, with 9 bases sitting between them. Germline-derived CDR1 and CDR2 are SGHTA and FQGTGA. The CDR3 totals 14 residues. In DNA, the CDR3 is TGTGCCAGCAGCTTAACGCCCAGCCACTACGAGCAGTACTTC. It translates to CASSLTPSHYEQYF.

The chain has TRBV7-2 and TRBJ2-3; D is unclear. The CDR3 consists of 14 residues. V shed 4 bases and J shed 2 bases, with 10 bases lying between them. Germline V gene data show CDR1 as SGHTA and CDR2 as FQGNSA. CDR3 coding DNA: TGTGCCAGCAGCTCCGACCCGGCCACAGATACGCAGTATTTT. This sequence encodes CASSSDPATDTQYF.

This clone showed up just once. The J gene is TRBJ2-6, the V gene TRBV27; D is undetermined. CDR1 is MNHEY and CDR2 is SMNVEV in the germline V gene (reference sequence). The CDR3 is 15 amino acids. Trimming left V 5 bases short and J 0 bases short, with 8 bases between. The CDR3 protein is CASSPWGSGANVLTF. The CDR3 nucleotides are TGTGCCAGCAGTCCCTGGGGCTCTGGGGCCAACGTCCTGACTTTC.

For this clone: At the DNA level, this CDR3 is encoded by other sequences in the same sample as well. The chain combines TRBV4-3 with TRBJ2-7; 11 bases are a match to TRBD1. The V and J ends lost 3 bases and 5 bases, in that order; junction bases with no gene match: 6. From germline, CDR1 is LGHNA and CDR2 YSLEER. This CDR3 spans 15 amino acids. The CDR3, as DNA: TGCGCCAGCAGCCAGGAGCGGACAGGGGGCGACGAGCAGTACTTC. It codes for CASSQERTGGDEQYF.

This chain uses TRBV7-3 with TRBJ2-3; 7 bases map to TRBD2. The germline gives CDR1 SGHTA, CDR2 FQGTGA. V lost 5 bases and J lost 6; bases outside the gene matches: 17. This CDR3 spans 17 amino acids. The chain's CDR3 is CASSRKGGSLRGDTQYF. CDR3 nucleotides: TGTGCCAGCAGCCGAAAGGGCGGGAGCCTTCGAGGCGATACGCAGTATTTT.

V usage is TRBV11-2 and J usage is TRBJ2-4, with 9 bases aligning to TRBD2. In germline, CDR1 is SGHAT, CDR2 FQNNGV. The CDR3 length is 17 residues. V lost 2 bases to trimming and J lost 0 bases; unmatched junction nucleotides: 5. The CDR3 coding sequence is TGTGCCAGCAGCTTAAACGGCGGGGGGGAAGCCAAAAACATTCAGTACTTC. It codes for CASSLNGGGEAKNIQYF.

This clone was counted a few times. The chain is built from TRBV2 and TRBJ1-5; TRBD1 aligns across 8 bases. Germline V gene data show CDR1 as SNHLY and CDR2 as FYNNEI. Trimming removed 7 bases from V and 7 bases from J; junction bases left unmatched: 12. The length of the CDR3 is 15 residues. CDR3 region: CASKAQGAQGQPQHF. The CDR3 DNA reads as TGTGCCAGCAAGGCTCAGGGGGCCCAAGGACAGCCCCAGCATTTT.

The genes are TRBV6-6 and TRBJ2-1; TRBD2 agrees at 7 bases. CDR1 is MNHNY and CDR2 is SVGAGI in the germline V gene (reference sequence). The V gene end was trimmed by 5 bases and the J gene end by 4 bases; junction bases not matched to a gene: 8. The CDR3 extends over 15 amino acids. The CDR3 loop reads CASSPLGRGYNEQFF. CDR3 bases: TGTGCCAGCAGTCCCCTAGGGCGGGGGTACAATGAGCAGTTCTTC.

J is TRBJ2-5 and V is TRBV27; D is tentatively TRBD1 or TRBD2 (5 bases each). The CDR3 contains 15 residues. Germline CDR1 reads MNHEY; CDR2 reads SMNVEV (reference sequence). V lost 5 bases and J lost 5, with 18 bases in between. CDR3: CASSTRLLGVETQYF. The CDR3 region has the DNA TGTGCCAGCAGTACGCGCTTACTAGGGGTGGAGACCCAGTACTTC.

In this sample, this clone turned up once. The chain carries TRBV4-1 and TRBJ2-7; 8 bases agree with TRBD2. The trim removed 3 bases at V and 3 bases at J, leaving 19 bases unmatched. The CDR3 sequence is 19 residues long. Germline-derived CDR1 and CDR2 are MGHRA and YSYEKL. CDR3 coding DNA: TGCGCCAGCAGCCATCGGGGGGGCGGGGGGCCGAATCCAAACTACGAGCAGTACGTC. This sequence encodes CASSHRGGGGPNPNYEQYV.

The rearrangement links TRBV7-2 to TRBJ2-5; 11 bases fit TRBD2. Germline V gene sequence: CDR1 SGHTA, CDR2 FQGNSA. This CDR3 comprises 16 residues. After removal of 1 base from V and 9 bases from J, the junction contained 10 bases not matched to a gene. CDR3 loop: CASSLVGSSGGRAQYF. DNA for the CDR3: TGTGCCAGCAGCTTAGTTGGTTCTAGCGGGGGGAGGGCCCAGTACTTC.

This chain connects TRBV7-9 to TRBJ2-7; D ambiguous. The ends were cut back, 4 bases at V and 5 bases at J, with 15 bases in the middle. Germline lookup yields CDR1 SEHNR and CDR2 FQNEAQ (reference sequence). There are 14 residues in the CDR3. The CDR3 nucleotides read TGTGCCAGCAGCTCTCCGGCCTCACCGAACGAGCAGTACTTC. Amino acid sequence: CASSSPASPNEQYF.

J is TRBJ2-2 and V is TRBV7-8, with TRBD2 matching 13 bases. CDR3 length: 18 amino acids. CDR1 and CDR2 from the germline V gene are SGHVS and FQNEAQ. Trimming took 5 bases from V and 3 from J; bases not matched to a gene: 9. The CDR3 sequence: CASSPGTSGKLHTGELFF. The CDR3 DNA sequence: TGTGCCAGCAGCCCCGGGACTAGCGGGAAACTTCACACCGGGGAGCTGTTTTTT.

This chain uses TRBV19 with TRBJ1-5; the D is unclear. The CDR3 is 13 amino acids. Trimming took off 7 bases at V and 0 bases at J, with 7 bases between the two ends. Germline V CDR1 and CDR2: LNHDA, SQIVND (reference sequence). In nucleotides, the CDR3 is TGTGCCAGTACCGTATATAGCAATCAGCCCCAGCATTTT. Encoded protein: CASTVYSNQPQHF.

This clone was found a few times. J is TRBJ2-3 and V is TRBV7-8; D is unclear. The length of the CDR3 is 17 residues. Germline values: CDR1 SGHVS, CDR2 FQNEAQ. Trimming took 1 base from V and 4 from J, leaving 18 bases between them. The CDR3 nucleotides are TGTGCCAGCAGCTTAGTGGTAACTTCTAGGCTCCCAGATACGCAGTATTTT. It translates to CASSLVVTSRLPDTQYF.

This clone was seen a single time. The chain couples TRBV14 to TRBJ2-7, with a tentative D call TRBD2 (5 bases). CDR1 and CDR2 from the germline V gene are SGHDN and FVKESK. CDR3 length equals 14 residues. V gave up 2 bases and J gave up 4 bases, with 12 bases separating them. The CDR3 bases are TGTGCCAGCAGCCAACTCAGCGGTCTTTACGAGCAGTACTTC. Its translation is CASSQLSGLYEQYF.

The chain uses TRBV27 and TRBJ2-7, with 11 bases that match TRBD1. The CDR3 runs to 17 residues. V dropped 8 bases and J dropped 5; count of bases not matched to a gene: 17. CDR1 MNHEY and CDR2 SMNVEV come from the germline V gene (reference sequence). CDR3 protein: CASLTSLPRTGGHEQYV. In DNA form, the CDR3 reads TGTGCCAGCCTAACCTCCCTCCCAAGGACAGGGGGCCACGAGCAGTACGTC.

The chain is built from TRBV29-1 and TRBJ2-4, with TRBD1 as a possible D gene (6 bases). There are 12 residues in the CDR3. Germline V lookup: CDR1 SQVTM, CDR2 ANQGSEA. V lost 5 bases to trimming and J lost 9 bases, with 14 bases between them. CDR3 sequence reads: CSVSTQGSIQYF. The CDR3 DNA reads as TGCAGCGTTTCCACGCAGGGGTCCATTCAGTACTTC.

The chain is built from TRBV18 and TRBJ2-5, with 10 bases that match TRBD1. With V trimmed by 2 bases and J by 2 bases, 11 bases remained unmatched. This CDR3 region has 18 residues. Germline V gene data show CDR1 as KGHSH and CDR2 as LQKENI. Written as DNA, the CDR3 is TGTGCCAGCTCACCAACTCGGACAGGGGGTCCTAATCAAGAGACCCAGTACTTC. This translates into CASSPTRTGGPNQETQYF.

V gene TRBV18 combines with J gene TRBJ2-2; TRBD1 might be the D (6 bases). This CDR3 has 15 residues. V was trimmed by 3 bases and J by 1 base, leaving 9 bases between them. Germline lookup yields CDR1 KGHSH and CDR2 LQKENI. CDR3 in amino acids: CASSPRGGNTGELFF. For the CDR3, the DNA is TGTGCCAGCTCACCCAGGGGCGGGAACACCGGGGAGCTGTTTTTT. The variable domain in full, with the rest retrieved from reference TRBV18 and TRBJ2-2, is NAGVMQNPRHLVRRRGQEARLRCSPMKGHSHVYWYRQLPEEGLKFMVYLQKENIIDESGMPKERFSAEFPKEGPSILRIQQVVRGDSAAYFCASSPRGGNTGELFFGEGSRLTVL.

The chain joins TRBV11-3 to TRBJ2-5; 9 positions match TRBD1. The CDR3 is made up of 15 amino acids. The ends lost 5 bases at V and 7 bases at J; junction bases unmatched: 11. Germline V gives CDR1 SGHNT, CDR2 YENEEA. Here the CDR3 DNA reads TGTGCCAGCAGCCCGACAACAGGGGGCAGGGGGACCCAGTACTTC. It specifies CASSPTTGGRGTQYF. Combining the CDR3 with reference TRBV11-3 and TRBJ2-5 gives the whole variable domain EAGVVQSPRYKIIEKKQPVAFWCNPISGHNTLYWYLQNLGQGPELLIRYENEEAVDDSQLPKDRFSAERLKGVDSTLKIQPAELGDSAVYLCASSPTTGGRGTQYFGPGTRLLVL.

In regard to this clone: Other DNA variants within this sample encode the same CDR3. The rearrangement uses TRBV28 and TRBJ1-3; TRBD1 agrees at 7 bases. The CDR3 sequence is 14 residues long. The V gene end was trimmed by 6 bases and the J gene end by 1 base; junction bases not matched to a gene: 3. The germline gives CDR1 MDHEN, CDR2 SYDVKM. CDR3 in DNA: TGTGCCAGCAGCCCAGGGGGATCTGGAAACACCATATATTTT. This translates into CASSPGGSGNTIYF.

The chain uses TRBV13 and TRBJ2-5; the D is unclear. V was shortened by 2 bases and J by 1 base, with 5 bases between the two germline ends. The CDR3 covers 13 residues. CDR1 and CDR2 (germline): PRHDT, FYEKMQ (reference sequence). CDR3 region: CASSLRLQETQYF. CDR3 bases: TGTGCCAGCAGCTTAAGGCTCCAAGAGACCCAGTACTTC. The full variable domain, rest sourced from reference TRBV13 and TRBJ2-5, is AAGVIQSPRHLIKEKRETATLKCYPIPRHDTVYWYQQGPGQDPQFLISFYEKMQSDKGSIPDRFSAQQFSDYHSELNMSSLELGDSALYFCASSLRLQETQYFGPGTRLLVL.

The rearrangement uses TRBV5-1 and TRBJ2-2, with 9 bases fitting TRBD1. The length of the CDR3 is 15 residues. CDR1 is SGHRS, CDR2 YFSETQ, per germline. The J segment lost 4 bases and the V segment lost 0 bases, leaving 1 base of the junction unmatched. The CDR3: CASSLETGGTGELFF. Here the CDR3 DNA reads TGCGCCAGCAGCTTGGAGACAGGGGGCACCGGGGAGCTGTTTTTT. Drawing the rest from reference TRBV5-1 and TRBJ2-2, the complete variable domain is KAGVTQTPRYLIKTRGQQVTLSCSPISGHRSVSWYQQTPGQGLQFLFEYFSETQRNKGNFPGRFSGRQFSNSRSEMNVSTLELGDSALYLCASSLETGGTGELFFGEGSRLTVL.

The chain joins TRBV29-1 to TRBJ2-1; D perhaps matches TRBD2 (5 bases). The CDR3 has 13 residues. Trimming took 4 bases from V and 9 from J, leaving 16 bases between them. Germline lookup yields CDR1 SQVTM and CDR2 ANQGSEA. CDR3 sequence: CSVGPSGWGEQFF. As DNA, the CDR3 is TGCAGCGTTGGCCCGTCGGGATGGGGTGAGCAGTTCTTC.

The chain employs TRBV9 and TRBJ1-3, with D maybe TRBD1 (6 bases). The germline V gene encodes CDR1 SGDLS and CDR2 YYNGEE. Trimming stripped 2 bases from V and 0 bases from J, with 12 bases between. The CDR3 sequence is 16 residues long. The CDR3 loop reads CASSVGGQSSGNTIYF. CDR3 DNA: TGTGCCAGCAGCGTGGGGGGCCAGAGCTCTGGAAACACCATATATTTT.

The chain uses TRBV2 and TRBJ2-7, with D unresolved. Germline loops: CDR1 SNHLY, CDR2 FYNNEI. The CDR3 runs to 10 residues. Trimming left V 6 bases short and J 0 bases short, with 0 bases between. The CDR3, as DNA: TGTGCCAGCAGCTCCTACGAGCAGTACTTC. It specifies CASSSYEQYF.